These 26 T cell receptor beta chains were sequenced from one sample in a study of control samples from healthy donors and cancer patients. Using immunoSEQ multiplex PCR, the repertoire was profiled, and TCRdb retains in-frame clones only, with some absent. The sample consists of about 130,000 clones, roughly 89% of them appearing once. Sequences were obtained from blood. These receptor sequences come from a man in his late teens or twenties in good health.

The chain links TRBV5-4 to TRBJ1-6; the D is unclear. The CDR3 has 14 amino acids. Germline CDR1 SGHNT, CDR2 YYREEE (reference sequence). Trimming stripped 0 bases from V and 7 bases from J, with 8 bases between. The CDR3 nucleotides are TGTGCCAGCAGCTTGGCCCCGGACAATTCACCCCTCCACTTT. This encodes CASSLAPDNSPLHF.

This chain links TRBV3-1 (or the pseudogene TRBV3-2) with TRBJ1-1, with a tentative D call TRBD1 (5 bases). Germline V lookup: CDR1 LGHDT, CDR2 YNNKEL (reference sequence). This CDR3 contains 14 residues. V dropped 3 bases and J dropped 2 bases, with 10 bases sitting between them. CDR3 bases: TGTGCCAGCAGCCAGGCACAGGTCAACACTGAAGCTTTCTTT. This translates into CASSQAQVNTEAFF.

This clone was seen only once. The gene calls are TRBV27 and TRBJ1-1; 7 positions match TRBD1. The CDR3 contains 14 residues. CDR1 and CDR2 (germline): MNHEY, SMNVEV (reference sequence). Trimming took 6 bases from V and 5 from J; bases not matched to a gene: 9. The CDR3 DNA reads TGTGCCAGCAGCGAAAGACAGGGAGGGACTGAAGCTTTCTTT. Its translation is CASSERQGGTEAFF.

The CDR3 DNA is TGTGCCAGCAGGCGTACCGGGACAGGAAACACAGATACGCAGTATTTT. As protein: CASRRTGTGNTDTQYF. The rearrangement uses TRBV6-6 and TRBJ2-3; 8 bases map to TRBD1. The V gene's germline CDR1 is MNHNY and CDR2 SVGAGI (reference sequence). V was clipped by 6 bases and J by 2 bases; unmatched bases: 10. The CDR3 covers 16 residues.

The chain couples TRBV11-2 to TRBJ1-3; D ambiguous. CDR3 length: 15 residues. V shed 3 bases and J shed 4 bases, with 13 bases lying between them. Germline lookup yields CDR1 SGHAT and CDR2 FQNNGV. The CDR3 here is CASSFAGLPGNTIYF. CDR3 bases: TGTGCCAGCAGCTTCGCAGGTCTACCCGGAAACACCATATATTTT.

The V gene is TRBV6-5, the J gene TRBJ1-2, with 9 bases fitting TRBD1. The CDR3 is 14 residues long. Unmatched junction bases numbered 8, after V lost 6 bases and J lost 6 bases. CDR1 MNHEY and CDR2 SVGAGI come from the germline V gene. The CDR3: CASRRTGVLDGYTF. For the CDR3, the DNA is TGTGCCAGCAGACGGACAGGGGTTTTGGATGGCTACACCTTC.

The chain joins TRBV2 to TRBJ1-3; D is perhaps TRBD1 (5 bases). CDR3 length: 15 residues. CDR1 and CDR2 from the germline V gene are SNHLY and FYNNEI. Trimming removed 2 bases from V and 0 bases from J, with 8 bases in between. The CDR3 loop reads CASSESGGSGNTIYF. In DNA, the CDR3 is TGTGCCAGCAGTGAATCGGGGGGCTCTGGAAACACCATATATTTT.

This clone was detected a few times. This chain connects TRBV19 to TRBJ1-4, with D uncertain. Between the trimmed V and J ends, which lost 7 bases and 2 bases, there was a span of 8 bases. Germline lookup yields CDR1 LNHDA and CDR2 SQIVND (reference sequence). The CDR3 has 13 residues. This CDR3 is CASTTLTNEKLFF. The DNA of the CDR3 is TGTGCCAGTACGACTTTGACTAATGAAAAACTGTTTTTT.

Only one count was recorded for this clone. The chain combines TRBV2 with TRBJ2-3; unclear D gene. Trimming took 8 bases from V and 1 from J, leaving 13 bases between them. Germline V gene sequence: CDR1 SNHLY, CDR2 FYNNEI. The CDR3 loop spans 14 amino acids. The CDR3 loop is CASREPPGTDTQYF. The CDR3 DNA reads TGTGCCAGCCGCGAACCGCCCGGCACAGATACGCAGTATTTT.

The chain has TRBV3-1 (or the pseudogene TRBV3-2) and TRBJ1-1; D is uncertain. The CDR3 totals 11 residues. Germline V gives CDR1 LGHDT, CDR2 YNNKEL (reference sequence). V shed 0 bases and J shed 11 bases, with 7 bases lying between them. CDR3 sequence (DNA): TGTGCCAGCAGCCAAGAAACAAGGGCTTTCTTT. This codes for CASSQETRAFF.

The chain combines TRBV19 with TRBJ1-1, with a possible D match to TRBD1 (6 bases). The CDR3 covers 14 residues. CDR1 LNHDA and CDR2 SQIVND come from the germline V gene (reference sequence). V was shortened by 6 bases and J by 4 bases, with 15 bases between the two germline ends. The CDR3 region is CASSTGRVVTEAFF. The CDR3 region has the DNA TGTGCCAGTAGCACAGGGAGAGTAGTCACTGAAGCTTTCTTT.

The chain joins TRBV5-5 to TRBJ1-5; 8 nucleotides agree with TRBD1. Per germline, CDR1 SGHKS and CDR2 YYEKEE (reference sequence). The CDR3 has 13 residues. V shed 3 bases, J shed 7 bases, and the junction held 3 bases outside the gene matches. For the CDR3, the DNA is TGTGCCAGCAGCTCGGACAGGGACCAGCCCCAGCATTTT. Translating it yields CASSSDRDQPQHF.

The chain combines TRBV5-1 with TRBJ2-3, with TRBD2 matching over 8 bases. The CDR3 extends over 14 amino acids. Trimming removed 4 bases from V and 6 bases from J; junction bases left unmatched: 7. Germline values: CDR1 SGHRS, CDR2 YFSETQ. Here the CDR3 reads CASSPGGGWDTQYF. The CDR3 nucleotides are TGCGCCAGCAGCCCGGGGGGGGGCTGGGATACGCAGTATTTT.

The chain is built from TRBV4-1 and TRBJ2-7; TRBD1 is a possible D gene (6 bases). The V gene's germline CDR1 is MGHRA and CDR2 YSYEKL. This CDR3 has 15 amino acids. V dropped 4 bases and J dropped 3 bases, with 16 bases sitting between them. CDR3 sequence: CASSPRQGIVYEQYF. CDR3 bases: TGCGCCAGCAGCCCCCGGCAGGGGATAGTCTACGAGCAGTACTTC.

The rearrangement joins TRBV27 to TRBJ2-3; 9 bases map to TRBD2. The CDR3 covers 16 residues. Trimming cost V 5 bases and J 4 bases; bases outside gene matches: 10. Germline V CDR1 and CDR2: MNHEY, SMNVEV (reference sequence). CDR3 loop: CASSPRVAGVPDTQYF. The DNA for the CDR3 is TGTGCCAGCAGTCCCCGGGTAGCGGGGGTTCCAGATACGCAGTATTTT.

The chain couples TRBV10-3 to TRBJ1-2; the match to TRBD1 covers 9 bases. V lost 2 bases, J lost 3 bases, and 4 bases stayed unmatched. The CDR3 consists of 15 residues. Germline V CDR1 and CDR2: ENHRY, SYGVKD. This chain's CDR3 is CAISEQNRGHYGYTF. DNA for the CDR3: TGTGCCATCAGTGAGCAGAACAGGGGGCACTATGGCTACACCTTC.

V gene TRBV11-2 combines with J gene TRBJ1-2; possible D gene TRBD1, 5 bases. CDR3 size: 14 residues. The V and J ends lost 8 bases and 6 bases respectively, with 19 bases between them. The V gene's germline CDR1 is SGHAT and CDR2 FQNNGV. Here the CDR3 DNA reads TGTGCCAGCCGCCGTTTGGGGGTCTCCGATGGCTACACCTTC. As protein: CASRRLGVSDGYTF.

The chain carries TRBV18 and TRBJ2-5; 7 nucleotides line up with TRBD2. Germline V gives CDR1 KGHSH, CDR2 LQKENI. The CDR3 covers 17 residues. The junction had 11 bases not matched to a gene; V was cut back by 1 base and J by 3 bases. The CDR3 DNA reads as TGTGCCAGCTCACCACAGTATCGCAGCGGGGCAAAAGAGACCCAGTACTTC. Translation gives CASSPQYRSGAKETQYF. Full variable domain (remainder filled in from reference TRBV18 and TRBJ2-5): NAGVMQNPRHLVRRRGQEARLRCSPMKGHSHVYWYRQLPEEGLKFMVYLQKENIIDESGMPKERFSAEFPKEGPSILRIQQVVRGDSAAYFCASSPQYRSGAKETQYFGPGTRLLVL.

The rearrangement uses TRBV5-1 and TRBJ1-2, with D possibly TRBD1 on 5 matching bases. Deletions cut 2 bases from V and 8 bases from J, with 10 bases between. The CDR3 sequence is 12 residues long. Germline V CDR1 and CDR2: SGHRS, YFSETQ. The CDR3: CASSLGTDGYTF. As DNA, the CDR3 is TGCGCCAGCAGCTTAGGGACCGACGGCTACACCTTC.

V gene TRBV10-1 combines with J gene TRBJ2-1; 8 bases align to TRBD2. V was pared by 11 bases and J by 2 bases, with 11 bases of the junction left unmatched. Germline V gene data show CDR1 as WNHNN and CDR2 as SYGVQD (reference sequence). The CDR3 length is 15 residues. The CDR3 reads CAGPWGGGPYNEQFF. DNA for the CDR3: TGCGCCGGCCCGTGGGGCGGGGGGCCCTACAATGAGCAGTTCTTC.

J is TRBJ1-4 and V is TRBV14; 7 positions match TRBD1. The germline CDR1 and CDR2 sequences are SGHDN and FVKESK. With V trimmed by 4 bases and J by 11 bases, 4 bases remained unmatched. The CDR3 runs 12 residues. The CDR3 reads CASSPGTAKLFF. The CDR3 DNA reads TGTGCCAGCAGCCCTGGGACAGCGAAACTGTTTTTT.

The chain employs TRBV6-5 and TRBJ1-2; tentatively, D is TRBD1 (5 bases). The CDR3 totals 15 residues. Between the trimmed V and J ends, which lost 2 bases and 2 bases, there was a span of 12 bases. The germline CDR1 and CDR2 sequences are MNHEY and SVGAGI. The CDR3 bases are TGTGCCAGCAGTTACGGGGTAGGGGAAAACTATGGCTACACCTTC. Amino acid sequence: CASSYGVGENYGYTF.

This sequence joins TRBV6-5 and TRBJ1-6, with D unclear. CDR1 is MNHEY, CDR2 SVGAGI, per germline. The CDR3 loop spans 16 amino acids. Trimming took off 4 bases at V and 5 bases at J, with 15 bases between the two ends. The DNA for the CDR3 is TGTGCCAGCAGTTTCATGAGGGCAGAACATAATTCACCCCTCCACTTT. This sequence encodes CASSFMRAEHNSPLHF.

This rearrangement joins TRBV7-9 to TRBJ2-5; D remains ambiguous. CDR1 and CDR2 (germline): SEHNR, FQNEAQ (reference sequence). Trimming stripped 5 bases from V and 1 base from J, with 5 bases between. The CDR3 totals 12 residues. The chain's CDR3 is CASSVAQETQYF. Written as DNA, the CDR3 is TGTGCCAGCAGCGTGGCCCAAGAGACCCAGTACTTC.

V usage is TRBV19 and J usage is TRBJ2-7; 12 nucleotides line up with TRBD2. V was clipped by 4 bases and J by 8 bases; unmatched bases: 6. The CDR3 is made up of 14 amino acids. Germline-derived CDR1 and CDR2 are LNHDA and SQIVND (reference sequence). The CDR3 DNA sequence: TGTGCCAGTAGTAATCGGACTAGCGGGGATCAGCAGTACTTC. This sequence encodes CASSNRTSGDQQYF. The complete variable domain, with remaining parts taken from reference TRBV19 and TRBJ2-7, reads DGGITQSPKYLFRKEGQNVTLSCEQNLNHDAMYWYRQDPGQGLRLIYYSQIVNDFQKGDIAEGYSVSREKKESFPLTVTSAQKNPTAFYLCASSNRTSGDQQYFGPGTRLTVT.

This chain links TRBV3-1 (or the pseudogene TRBV3-2) with TRBJ1-4; D not resolved. Germline lookup yields CDR1 LGHDT and CDR2 YNNKEL (reference sequence). There are 19 residues in the CDR3. The ends were cut back, 0 bases at V and 0 bases at J, with 17 bases in the middle. This CDR3 is CASSQDREGPTATNEKLFF. CDR3 sequence (DNA): TGTGCCAGCAGCCAAGATCGAGAAGGTCCGACTGCAACTAATGAAAAACTGTTTTTT.